This note documents a single T cell receptor (beta chain) sequence. Antigen unknown. This sample stems from a study of OX40 agonist ivuxolimab in advanced cancers. Points from the study as a whole: Expanded peripheral T cell antigen specificity was not determined. More expanded clones were found, on average, in CD8+ than in CD4+ T cells. Patients with a partial response at 0.1-3.0 mg/kg had among the lowest clonal expansion.

Germline V gene lookup returns CDR1 SEHNR and CDR2 FQNEAQ (reference sequence). The CDR3 is 13 residues long. V was clipped by 6 bases and J by 1 base, with 7 bases between them. Profiled with immunoSEQ multiplex PCR; TCRdb holds only in-frame clones, not every one. The sample carries about 54,000 clones, 75% to 90% recorded once. The sequence was obtained from an adult with an advanced solid tumor such as melanoma, head and neck, liver or kidney cancer. V and J are TRBV7-9 and TRBJ1-3, with D uncertain. Here the sequenced sample was CD4+ or CD8+ T cells sorted from blood, taken in a trial of the OX40 agonist ivuxolimab. This CDR3 is CASSPGSGNTIYF. CDR3 in DNA: TGTGCCAGCAGTCCGGGGTCTGGAAACACCATATATTTT.